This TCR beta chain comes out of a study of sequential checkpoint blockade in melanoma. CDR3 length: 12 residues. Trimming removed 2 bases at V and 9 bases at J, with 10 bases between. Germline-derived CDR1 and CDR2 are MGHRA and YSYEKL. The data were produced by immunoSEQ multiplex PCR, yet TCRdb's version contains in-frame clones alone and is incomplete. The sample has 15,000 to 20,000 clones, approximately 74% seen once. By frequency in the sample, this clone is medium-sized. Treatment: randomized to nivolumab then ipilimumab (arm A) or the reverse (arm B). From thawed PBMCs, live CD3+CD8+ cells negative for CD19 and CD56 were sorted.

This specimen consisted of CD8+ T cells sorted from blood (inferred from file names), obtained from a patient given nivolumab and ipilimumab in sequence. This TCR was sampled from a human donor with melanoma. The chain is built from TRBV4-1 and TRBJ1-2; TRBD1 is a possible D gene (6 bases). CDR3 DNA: TGCGCCAGCAGCCAAAACAGGGAGAGCTACACCTTC. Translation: CASSQNRESYTF.